What follows are 20 T cell receptor beta chains derived from one specimen sequenced in a study of T cells after yellow fever vaccination. Via MiXCR, TCRdb re-called the 5' RACE reads, giving one row per CDR3 protein. The profile shows some 300,000 distinct CDR3 sequences, around 3.6% of them singletons. The sample was PBMCs, taken on the day of the yellow fever booster vaccination. The source of these receptors is a man between 18 and 29 years old who received the YFV17D yellow fever vaccine.

This clonotype was recorded at least ten times. V usage is TRBV10-3 and J usage is TRBJ2-3, with TRBD1 matching 7 bases. V lost 6 bases and J lost 2; bases outside the gene matches: 8. The CDR3 consists of 15 residues. From germline, CDR1 is ENHRY and CDR2 SYGVKD. In nucleotides, the CDR3 is TGTGCCATCAGCCCAGCAGGGACAGTCACAGATACGCAGTATTTT. Its translation is CAISPAGTVTDTQYF.

At least ten counts were recorded for this clonotype. V is TRBV12-3 or TRBV12-4 and J is TRBJ2-3; 9 bases are shared with TRBD2. The ends lost 6 bases at V and 2 bases at J; junction bases unmatched: 3. The CDR3 extends over 14 amino acids. The CDR3 region has the DNA TGTGCCAGCAGGAGACTAGCGGCCACAGATACGCAGTATTTT. Protein sequence: CASRRLAATDTQYF.

This clonotype was counted many times. The chain couples TRBV29-1 to TRBJ2-3; the D gene is possibly TRBD2 (5 bases). Per germline, CDR1 SQVTM and CDR2 ANQGSEA. The V gene lost 1 base and the J gene lost 0 bases, with 8 bases spanning the gap. The CDR3 contains 14 residues. CDR3 nucleotide sequence: TGCAGCGTTGAAGGGACTCGCAGCACAGATACGCAGTATTTT. Translation: CSVEGTRSTDTQYF.

The genes are TRBV20-1 and TRBJ2-5, with a tentative D call TRBD1 (5 bases). V lost 1 base and J lost 2, with 14 bases in between. This CDR3 comprises 15 residues. Germline V gene sequence: CDR1 DFQATT, CDR2 SNEGSKA (reference sequence). The CDR3 bases are TGCAGTGCTAGAGCCAGGGCGCAGATTCAAGAGACCCAGTACTTC. Encoded protein: CSARARAQIQETQYF.

This clonotype was detected only a few times. J is TRBJ1-4 and V is TRBV7-8; tentatively, D is TRBD1 (5 bases). CDR3 length equals 16 residues. V lost 5 bases, J lost 8 bases, and 21 bases lay in between. Germline CDR1 reads SGHVS; CDR2 reads FQNEAQ. The CDR3 protein is CASSRDRLPRGEKLFF. CDR3 bases: TGTGCCAGCAGCCGAGACAGACTTCCTAGAGGGGAAAAACTGTTTTTT. Filled out from reference TRBV7-8 and TRBJ1-4, the complete variable domain reads GAGVSQSPRYKVAKRGQDVALRCDPISGHVSLFWYQQALGQGPEFLTYFQNEAQLDKSGLPSDRFFAERPEGSVSTLKIQRTQQEDSAVYLCASSRDRLPRGEKLFFGSGTQLSVL.

This clonotype was observed a few times. CDR3 sequence (DNA): TGCGCCAGCAGCGAAGGGGGGGCTGAAGACGAGCAGTACGTC. It yields the protein CASSEGGAEDEQYV. The rearrangement uses TRBV5-1 and TRBJ2-7, with a tentative D call TRBD2 (7 bases). CDR1 SGHRS and CDR2 YFSETQ come from the germline V gene. This CDR3 is built from 14 residues. V was trimmed by 4 bases and J by 5 bases, leaving 16 bases between them.

This clonotype was counted at least ten times. The J gene is TRBJ1-2, the V gene TRBV29-1, with 8 nucleotides matching TRBD1. Germline assignment: CDR1 SQVTM and CDR2 ANQGSEA. V was pared by 0 bases and J by 4 bases, with 4 bases of the junction left unmatched. The CDR3 runs 14 residues. In DNA, the CDR3 is TGCAGCGTTGAAGATGCGGGACAGGCCTATGGCTACACCTTC. Its protein product is CSVEDAGQAYGYTF.

This clonotype was counted ten times or more. This chain connects TRBV4-1 to TRBJ2-2; no clear D gene. The CDR3 is made up of 15 amino acids. Trimming took off 0 bases at V and 4 bases at J, with 9 bases between the two ends. Looked up from germline, CDR1 is MGHRA and CDR2 is YSYEKL. The CDR3 spells CASSQDGQITGELFF. CDR3 sequence (DNA): TGCGCCAGCAGCCAAGATGGCCAGATCACCGGGGAGCTGTTTTTT.

V usage is TRBV28 and J usage is TRBJ1-6; D perhaps matches TRBD1 (6 bases). Trimming took 6 bases from V and 8 from J, leaving 17 bases between them. The CDR3 is made up of 15 amino acids. Germline assignment: CDR1 MDHEN and CDR2 SYDVKM. The CDR3 coding sequence is TGTGCCAGCAGCCGCCTTCCTAGGGGGGATTCACCCCTCCACTTT. It codes for CASSRLPRGDSPLHF. The full variable domain, in which reference TRBV28 and TRBJ1-6 provide the parts outside the CDR3, is DVKVTQSSRYLVKRTGEKVFLECVQDMDHENMFWYRQDPGLGLRLIYFSYDVKMKEKGDIPEGYSVSREKKERFSLILESASTNQTSMYLCASSRLPRGDSPLHFGNGTRLTVT.

This clonotype was recorded a few times. This may stem from a read error, because a much larger clone lies one nucleotide away. The genes are TRBV7-3 and TRBJ1-1, with a weak D call TRBD1 (5 bases). This CDR3 contains 13 residues. Germline assignment: CDR1 SGHTA and CDR2 FQGTGA. V was clipped by 5 bases and J by 1 base, with 8 bases between them. The CDR3 nucleotides are TGTGCCAGCAGCGTGACAGAGAACACTGAAGCTTTCTTT. It translates to CASSVTENTEAFF.

This clonotype came up many times. V usage is TRBV5-4 and J usage is TRBJ1-6; D uncertain. The germline CDR1 and CDR2 sequences are SGHNT and YYREEE (reference sequence). This CDR3 spans 14 amino acids. Trimming took off 4 bases at V and 7 bases at J, with 12 bases between the two ends. The CDR3 DNA follows: TGTGCCAGCAGCCGGGATGGAGGGAATTCACCCCTCCACTTT. Encoded protein: CASSRDGGNSPLHF.

The rearrangement links TRBV10-3 to TRBJ2-1, with TRBD2 matching 8 bases. The CDR3 length is 13 residues. CDR1 and CDR2 (germline): ENHRY, SYGVKD. J gave up 5 bases and V 5 bases, and 2 bases lay outside the gene matches. The CDR3 region has the DNA TGTGCCATCAGTCCGGGGGGGAACAATGAGCAGTTCTTC. Protein: CAISPGGNNEQFF.

This clonotype was seen repeatedly, ten times or more. CDR3 residues: CASSNGASGGRGDTQYF. CDR3 nucleotide sequence: TGTGCCAGCTCGAATGGGGCTAGCGGGGGCCGGGGGGATACGCAGTATTTT. The V gene is TRBV9, the J gene TRBJ2-3, with 10 bases fitting TRBD2. Germline V gives CDR1 SGDLS, CDR2 YYNGEE. With V trimmed by 7 bases and J by 6 bases, 17 bases remained unmatched. The CDR3 is 17 amino acids. Full variable domain (remainder filled in from reference TRBV9 and TRBJ2-3): DSGVTQTPKHLITATGQRVTLRCSPRSGDLSVYWYQQSLDQGLQFLIQYYNGEERAKGNILERFSAQQFPDLHSELNLSSLELGDSALYFCASSNGASGGRGDTQYFGPGTRLTVL.

This clonotype appeared many times. The chain couples TRBV5-6 to TRBJ2-1; 8 bases fit TRBD2. J was trimmed by 8 bases and V by 4 bases; bases with no gene match: 11. The germline gives CDR1 SGHDT, CDR2 YYEEEE. This CDR3 contains 15 residues. CDR3 amino acids: CASSLLAEFWHEQFF. The CDR3 region has the DNA TGTGCCAGCAGCCTACTAGCGGAGTTCTGGCATGAGCAGTTCTTC.

This clonotype has at least ten counts. The CDR3 DNA follows: TGCGCCAGCAGCTTGGGGACTAGCGGGGGGGCTAGCACAGATACGCAGTATTTT. It is translated as CASSLGTSGGASTDTQYF. The V gene is TRBV5-1, the J gene TRBJ2-3; 15 bases align to TRBD2. The CDR3 consists of 18 residues. V trimming: 0 bases; J trimming: 0 bases; junction bases outside the gene matches: 2. Germline lookup yields CDR1 SGHRS and CDR2 YFSETQ.

The table lists this clonotype with a few counts. The chain uses TRBV6-5 and TRBJ2-7, with D maybe TRBD1 (6 bases). From germline, CDR1 is MNHEY and CDR2 SVGAGI. V was shortened by 6 bases and J by 2 bases, with 20 bases between the two germline ends. This CDR3 is built from 16 residues. The CDR3 protein is CASSQARLRDTYEQYV. The CDR3 DNA follows: TGTGCCAGCAGCCAGGCTAGATTACGGGACACCTACGAGCAGTACGTC.

This clonotype was counted many times. The chain links TRBV5-4 to TRBJ2-5; weak D call: TRBD2 (5 bases). The V end was cut by 4 bases, the J end by 2 bases, with 12 bases between. This CDR3 has 14 amino acids. In germline, CDR1 is SGHNT, CDR2 YYREEE (reference sequence). This CDR3 reads CASSPMEEQETQYF. CDR3 DNA: TGTGCCAGCAGCCCAATGGAGGAACAAGAGACCCAGTACTTC.

This clonotype has just a few counts. This chain joins TRBV7-8 and TRBJ1-5, with a weak D call TRBD1 (5 bases). V gave up 3 bases and J gave up 6 bases, with 12 bases separating them. Germline CDR1 and CDR2: SGHVS and FQNEAQ. The CDR3 runs to 14 residues. Here the CDR3 reads CASSLGQPGQPQHF. The CDR3 DNA sequence: TGTGCCAGCAGCTTGGGGCAGCCCGGTCAGCCCCAGCATTTT.

This clonotype came up many times. The genes are TRBV7-2 and TRBJ2-1; a possible D gene is TRBD2 (5 bases). Looked up from germline, CDR1 is SGHTA and CDR2 is FQGNSA. The germline V and J ends were trimmed by 3 bases and 5 bases, with 14 bases remaining between them. The CDR3 loop spans 15 amino acids. CDR3: CASSLARAGNNEQFF. DNA of the CDR3: TGTGCCAGCAGCTTGGCTCGGGCCGGGAACAATGAGCAGTTCTTC.

This clonotype was seen repeatedly, ten times or more. The chain couples TRBV3-1 to TRBJ1-5; no definite D call. The CDR3 runs 14 residues. Between the trimmed V and J ends, which lost 0 bases and 6 bases, there was a span of 9 bases. The germline V gene encodes CDR1 LGHDT and CDR2 YNNKEL (reference sequence). CDR3 loop: CASSQDAGSQPQHF. The CDR3 DNA reads as TGTGCCAGCAGCCAAGATGCGGGGAGTCAGCCCCAGCATTTT.